A selection of T cell receptor beta chains follows, all from one sample in a study of PD-1 blockade in classical Hodgkin lymphoma. The protocol was immunoSEQ multiplex PCR, while the TCRdb copy is restricted to in-frame clones and leaves out a portion. The table lists about 90,000 clones, 83% of them singletons. The sample here was peripheral blood mononuclear cells (PBMCs), taken before the fourth cycle of nivolumab. The receptors were gathered from a human donor with classical Hodgkin lymphoma. Both conserved end residues are part of each CDR3. D genes are given only for firm matches. A clone size is listed for some rows: how often the clone was seen (once, few, many), or a class if it is expanded.

D: TRBD2
V: TRBV28
size: -
J: TRBJ2-3
DNA: TGTGCCAGCAGTACCCTAGCGGCGGGCACAGATACGCAGTATTTT
CDR3: CASSTLAAGTDTQYF

D: TRBD2
V: TRBV11-2
size: -
J: TRBJ2-1
DNA: TGTGCCAGCAGCTACACTAGCGGGAGTGGTTATGAGCAGTTCTTC
CDR3: CASSYTSGSGYEQFF

D: TRBD2
V: TRBV11-2
size: -
J: TRBJ2-1
DNA: TGTGCCAGCAGCTTAGTCGGGAGGGAGAATGAGCAGTTCTTC
CDR3: CASSLVGRENEQFF

D: -
V: TRBV7-8
size: -
J: TRBJ1-2
DNA: TGTGCCAGCAGCATCGGACTCAACTATGGCTACACCTTC
CDR3: CASSIGLNYGYTF

D: -
V: TRBV7-3
size: once
J: TRBJ1-5
DNA: TGTGCCAGCAGCTTAGCCGTCATCAATCAGCCCCAGCATTTT
CDR3: CASSLAVINQPQHF

D: -
V: TRBV28
size: -
J: TRBJ1-1
DNA: TGTGCCAGCAGAGGGGCCCAGGGGTGGAACACTGAAGCTTTCTTT
CDR3: CASRGAQGWNTEAFF

D: -
V: TRBV4-1
size: -
J: TRBJ2-3
DNA: TGCGCCAGCAGCTTTCAGGGGAGGGGTGCTACAGATACGCAGTATTTT
CDR3: CASSFQGRGATDTQYF

D: TRBD2
V: TRBV11-2
size: -
J: TRBJ2-1
DNA: TGTGCCAGCAGCTTAACCGGGACTAGCGGGACCCTCTACAATGAGCAGTTCTTC
CDR3: CASSLTGTSGTLYNEQFF

D: -
V: TRBV28
size: -
J: TRBJ1-2
DNA: TGTGCCAGCAGTTCCGGGATGAACTATGGCTACACCTTC
CDR3: CASSSGMNYGYTF

D: -
V: TRBV2
size: few
J: TRBJ2-3
DNA: TGTGCCAGCAGTAATCTAGGCCGAGGCCCAGATACGCAGTATTTT
CDR3: CASSNLGRGPDTQYF

D: -
V: TRBV29-1
size: -
J: TRBJ1-4
DNA: TGCAGCGCACTCGACGATAATGAAAAACTGTTTTTT
CDR3: CSALDDNEKLFF

D: -
V: TRBV10-3
size: -
J: TRBJ2-1
DNA: TGTGCCATCAGTGAGTCGGGAGCGGTAGGGGGGAATGAGCAGTTCTTC
CDR3: CAISESGAVGGNEQFF

D: -
V: TRBV13
size: medium-sized
J: TRBJ1-1
DNA: TGTGCCAGCAGCTTCGGGGATGGTAAGAACACTGAAGCTTTCTTT
CDR3: CASSFGDGKNTEAFF

D: -
V: TRBV7-2
size: -
J: TRBJ2-7
DNA: TGTGCCAGCAGCTTCGAAGGCGGCTACGAGCAGTACTTC
CDR3: CASSFEGGYEQYF

D: TRBD2
V: TRBV10-1
size: -
J: TRBJ2-1
DNA: TGCGCCAGCAGTGAGGGGTCTAGCGGAAACAATGAGCAGTTCTTC
CDR3: CASSEGSSGNNEQFF

D: TRBD2
V: TRBV27
size: few
J: TRBJ2-1
DNA: TGTGCCAGCAGTTTACGGCTAGCGGCCCCCTACAATGAGCAGTTCTTC
CDR3: CASSLRLAAPYNEQFF

D: TRBD2
V: TRBV11-2
size: -
J: TRBJ2-1
DNA: TGTGCCAGCAGCTCCGGACTAGCGGGAGTTGATGAGCAGTTCTTC
CDR3: CASSSGLAGVDEQFF

D: -
V: TRBV4-2
size: -
J: TRBJ2-7
DNA: TGTGCCAGCAGCCAAGGTATAGTGTGGAGCTACGAGCAGTACTTC
CDR3: CASSQGIVWSYEQYF

D: -
V: TRBV10-3
size: -
J: TRBJ1-1
DNA: TGTGCCATCAGTGAGCTCACCTCAGGGATCACTGAAGCTTTCTTT
CDR3: CAISELTSGITEAFF

D: TRBD1
V: TRBV7-2
size: -
J: TRBJ2-1
DNA: TGTGCCAGCAGCTTAGACCCCGACAGGGTTGGAGGTGAGCAGTTCTTC
CDR3: CASSLDPDRVGGEQFF

D: -
V: TRBV5-6
size: -
J: TRBJ2-6
DNA: TGTGCCAGCAGCCAATCTGGGGCCAACGTCCTGACTTTC
CDR3: CASSQSGANVLTF

D: -
V: TRBV5-1
size: -
J: TRBJ1-2
DNA: TGCGCCAGCAGCTTAGAACCCGGACAGATTGAGGGCTACACCTTC
CDR3: CASSLEPGQIEGYTF

D: TRBD1
V: TRBV27
size: once
J: TRBJ1-5
DNA: TGTGCCAGCGCCCACGGACAGGGGCATCAGCCCCAGCATTTT
CDR3: CASAHGQGHQPQHF

D: TRBD2
V: TRBV18
size: many
J: TRBJ2-7
DNA: TGTGCCAGCTCACCCGCAGCGGGAGTCCTATCCGAGCAGTACTTC
CDR3: CASSPAAGVLSEQYF

D: -
V: TRBV18
size: -
J: TRBJ1-1
DNA: TGTGCCAGCTCACCCTTGGCGAGGGTTAACACTGAAGCTTTCTTT
CDR3: CASSPLARVNTEAFF

D: -
V: TRBV5-5
size: -
J: TRBJ2-5
DNA: TGTGCCAGCAGCTTCCCCGGCCCACCTGGGATTGAGGGAGAGACCCAGTACTTC
CDR3: CASSFPGPPGIEGETQYF

D: -
V: TRBV6-5
size: -
J: TRBJ1-5
DNA: TGTGCCACTGGGCAGGGACTTAGTCTGCCCCAGCATTTT
CDR3: CATGQGLSLPQHF

D: -
V: TRBV2
size: -
J: TRBJ1-3
DNA: TGTGCCAGCAGTTTTCTCCTCCCTGGGTTTTCTGGAGGAAACACCATATATTTT
CDR3: CASSFLLPGFSGGNTIYF

D: TRBD1
V: TRBV19
size: once
J: TRBJ1-2
DNA: TGTGCCAGTAGTTTGGGGACAGGGGGTTTCGATGGCTACACCTTC
CDR3: CASSLGTGGFDGYTF

D: TRBD1
V: TRBV18
size: -
J: TRBJ1-1
DNA: TGTGCCAGCCAAGAACAGGGGGCCTATACGGCTGAAGCTTTCTTT
CDR3: CASQEQGAYTAEAFF

D: TRBD2
V: TRBV28
size: -
J: TRBJ2-4
DNA: TGTGCCAGCAGTTTGGTACTAGCGGGATCAACCAAAAACATTCAGTACTTC
CDR3: CASSLVLAGSTKNIQYF

D: -
V: TRBV5-1
size: -
J: TRBJ1-5
DNA: TGCGCCAGCAGCCTGGACGGAGCGAGCTATCAGCCCCAGCATTTT
CDR3: CASSLDGASYQPQHF

D: -
V: TRBV7-6
size: -
J: TRBJ2-1
DNA: TGTGCCAGCAGCTTAGAACCCTCGGGGGAGCAGTTCTTC
CDR3: CASSLEPSGEQFF

D: -
V: TRBV4-3
size: -
J: TRBJ1-2
DNA: TGCGCCAGCAGCCAAGGGGGACCTCAGGGTGTGCATGGCTACACCTTC
CDR3: CASSQGGPQGVHGYTF

D: TRBD1
V: TRBV19
size: -
J: TRBJ1-1
DNA: TGTGCCAGTAGTTTCCCAGGGGGCGAAGCTTTCTTT
CDR3: CASSFPGGEAFF

D: -
V: TRBV6-4
size: -
J: TRBJ1-5
DNA: TGTGCCAGCACCGGGGCCTTCATTGTCGGTACCTCGCATTTT
CDR3: CASTGAFIVGTSHF

D: TRBD1
V: TRBV19
size: -
J: TRBJ1-5
DNA: TGTGCCAGTAGTTCTACCGGGACAGGGGGATTTATAACTCAGCCCCAGCATTTT
CDR3: CASSSTGTGGFITQPQHF

D: TRBD2
V: TRBV11-2
size: -
J: TRBJ2-7
DNA: TGTGCCAGCAGCCCCTCACCGGGCCGGGAGGGCCGATTTTCCTACGAGCAGTACTTC
CDR3: CASSPSPGREGRFSYEQYF

D: -
V: TRBV5-1
size: -
J: TRBJ2-1
DNA: TGCGCCAGCAGCTTGTTTCCTAGCCTCGATGAGCAGTTCTTC
CDR3: CASSLFPSLDEQFF

D: -
V: TRBV19
size: once
J: TRBJ2-3
DNA: TGTGCCAGTAGTAACTTGTGGGATACGCAGTATTTT
CDR3: CASSNLWDTQYF

D: TRBD2
V: TRBV7-9
size: -
J: TRBJ2-7
DNA: TGTGCCAGCAGCTCTACTAGCGCGGCTTCGTACGAGCAGTACTTC
CDR3: CASSSTSAASYEQYF

D: TRBD2
V: TRBV7-2
size: -
J: TRBJ2-2
DNA: TGTGCCAGCAGCCTGGGGCCGGGAGGCGGCACCGGGGAGCTGTTTTTT
CDR3: CASSLGPGGGTGELFF

D: -
V: TRBV6-1
size: -
J: TRBJ1-5
DNA: TGTGCCAGCAGTGAAGCAGCAGGGGTCAATCAGCCCCAGCATTTT
CDR3: CASSEAAGVNQPQHF

D: TRBD1
V: TRBV5-1
size: -
J: TRBJ2-3
DNA: TGCGCCAGCAGCATAGGACAGGGACAAGGGACGCAGTATTTT
CDR3: CASSIGQGQGTQYF

D: -
V: TRBV12-1
size: once
J: TRBJ2-1
DNA: TGTGCCAGCAGCTTTAACATCTCGAGAGAGTTCTTC
CDR3: CASSFNISREFF

D: -
V: TRBV21-1
size: -
J: TRBJ1-2
DNA: TGTGCCAGCACCCTAGACAGACACGACAGGGTGATCCATGGCTACACCTTC
CDR3: CASTLDRHDRVIHGYTF

D: TRBD1
V: TRBV5-1
size: once
J: TRBJ1-1
DNA: TGCGCCAGCAGCTTGATCGGCCAGGGGGGGACTGAAGCTTTCTTT
CDR3: CASSLIGQGGTEAFF

D: -
V: TRBV7-2
size: -
J: TRBJ1-1
DNA: TGTGCCAGCAGCCCCAGGAGGGTGAACACTGAAGCTTTCTTT
CDR3: CASSPRRVNTEAFF

D: -
V: TRBV7-2
size: -
J: TRBJ1-3
DNA: TGTGCCAGCAGCGCCCATGCCGGGAGCTCTGGAAACACCATATATTTT
CDR3: CASSAHAGSSGNTIYF

D: -
V: TRBV7-2
size: -
J: TRBJ2-5
DNA: TGTGCCAGCAGCCCGCAGGGTTCTAGAGGGGAGACCCAGTACTTC
CDR3: CASSPQGSRGETQYF

D: -
V: TRBV27
size: -
J: TRBJ2-2
DNA: TGTGCCAGCAGTAAATTCGCGGGGGCAGGGGCGAACACCGGGGAGCTGTTTTTT
CDR3: CASSKFAGAGANTGELFF

D: TRBD2
V: TRBV2
size: -
J: TRBJ2-7
DNA: TGTGCCAGCAGGGGGACTAGGCTCTACGAGCAGTACTTC
CDR3: CASRGTRLYEQYF

D: -
V: TRBV10-2
size: -
J: TRBJ1-5
DNA: TGCGCCAGCAGCTCACTCGGACAGACCATGACTTTT
CDR3: CASSSLGQTMTF

D: TRBD1
V: TRBV12-5
size: -
J: TRBJ2-2
DNA: TGTGCTAGTGGAACCTCCGGGACAGCAAACACCGGGGAGCTGTTTTTT
CDR3: CASGTSGTANTGELFF

D: -
V: TRBV11-2
size: -
J: TRBJ2-2
DNA: TGTGCCAGCAGCCCGGTGAGGGGTGTATACGGGGAGCTGTTTTTT
CDR3: CASSPVRGVYGELFF

D: TRBD2
V: TRBV5-6
size: -
J: TRBJ2-3
DNA: TGTGCCAGCAGCTTGGCCGACGCGGGAGGGGGTACGCAGTATTTT
CDR3: CASSLADAGGGTQYF

D: -
V: TRBV4-3
size: -
J: TRBJ1-2
DNA: TGCGCCAGCAGCCAAGCCCCGGCAGCCGGTGGCTACACCTTC
CDR3: CASSQAPAAGGYTF

D: TRBD1
V: TRBV5-1
size: -
J: TRBJ2-7
DNA: TGCGCCAGCAGCCCCGGGGACAGGTTGGCCGAGCAGTACTTC
CDR3: CASSPGDRLAEQYF

D: -
V: TRBV4-3
size: -
J: TRBJ2-7
DNA: TGCGCCAGCAGCCAAGATATAGGGGTCCCCGGCGAGCAGTACTTC
CDR3: CASSQDIGVPGEQYF

D: -
V: TRBV2
size: few
J: TRBJ1-5
DNA: TGTGCCAGCAGTACGGATGGAATTCAAGCGGCCCAGCATTTT
CDR3: CASSTDGIQAAQHF